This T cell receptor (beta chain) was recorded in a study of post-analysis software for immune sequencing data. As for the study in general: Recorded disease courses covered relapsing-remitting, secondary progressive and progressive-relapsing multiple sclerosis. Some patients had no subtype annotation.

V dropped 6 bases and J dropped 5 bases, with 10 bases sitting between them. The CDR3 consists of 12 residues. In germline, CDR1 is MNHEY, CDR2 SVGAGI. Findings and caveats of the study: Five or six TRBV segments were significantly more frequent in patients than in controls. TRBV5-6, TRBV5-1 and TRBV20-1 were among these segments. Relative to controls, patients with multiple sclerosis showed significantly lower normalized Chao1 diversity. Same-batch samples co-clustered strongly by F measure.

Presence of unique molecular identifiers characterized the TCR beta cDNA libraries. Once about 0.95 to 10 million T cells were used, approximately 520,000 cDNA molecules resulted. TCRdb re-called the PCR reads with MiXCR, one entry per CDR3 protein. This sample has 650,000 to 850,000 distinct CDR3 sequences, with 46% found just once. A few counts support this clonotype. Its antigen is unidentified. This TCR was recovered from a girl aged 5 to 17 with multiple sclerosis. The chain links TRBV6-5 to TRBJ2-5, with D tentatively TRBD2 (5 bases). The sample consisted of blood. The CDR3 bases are TGTGCCAGCAGCGCGGGTCGGGAGACCCAGTACTTC. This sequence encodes CASSAGRETQYF.